What follows is one T cell receptor (beta chain) and its context. Its matching antigen is unknown. TCRdb recomputed calls from the reads with MiXCR, one row per CDR3 protein. The sample lists about half a million distinct CDR3 sequences, 33% occurring once. The CDR3 covers 13 residues. V lost 6 bases and J lost 2, with 12 bases in between. Looked up from germline, CDR1 is SQVTM and CDR2 is ANQGSEA. The record originates from a study of T cell repertoires in cytomegalovirus infection. Study-wide context: Indications of both CMV infection and matching HLA type were provided by public TCR beta signatures.

The gene calls are TRBV29-1 and TRBJ2-3, with D possibly TRBD2 on 6 matching bases. Sample: cultured PBMCs, taken from culture after CMV antigen stimulation. The TCR sequence derives from a human donor in good health (CMV status not recorded). Some clones in this sample may be carry-over from other donors' samples. CDR3 in amino acids: CSVEGPNTDTQYF. In DNA, the CDR3 is TGCAGCGTGGAGGGACCCAACACAGATACGCAGTATTTT.